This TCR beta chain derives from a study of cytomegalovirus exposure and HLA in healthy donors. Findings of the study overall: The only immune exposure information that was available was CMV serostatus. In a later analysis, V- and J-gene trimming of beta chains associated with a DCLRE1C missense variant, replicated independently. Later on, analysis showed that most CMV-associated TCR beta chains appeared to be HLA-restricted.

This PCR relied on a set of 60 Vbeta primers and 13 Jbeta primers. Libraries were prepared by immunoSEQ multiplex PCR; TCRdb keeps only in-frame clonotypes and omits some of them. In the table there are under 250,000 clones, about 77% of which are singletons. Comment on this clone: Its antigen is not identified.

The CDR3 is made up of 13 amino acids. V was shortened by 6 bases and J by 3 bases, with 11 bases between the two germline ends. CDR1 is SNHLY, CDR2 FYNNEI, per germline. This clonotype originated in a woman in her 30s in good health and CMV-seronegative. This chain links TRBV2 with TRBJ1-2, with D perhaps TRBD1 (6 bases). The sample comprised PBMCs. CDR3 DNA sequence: TGTGCCAGCAGCGGACAGCCCGACTATGGCTACACCTTC. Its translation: CASSGQPDYGYTF.